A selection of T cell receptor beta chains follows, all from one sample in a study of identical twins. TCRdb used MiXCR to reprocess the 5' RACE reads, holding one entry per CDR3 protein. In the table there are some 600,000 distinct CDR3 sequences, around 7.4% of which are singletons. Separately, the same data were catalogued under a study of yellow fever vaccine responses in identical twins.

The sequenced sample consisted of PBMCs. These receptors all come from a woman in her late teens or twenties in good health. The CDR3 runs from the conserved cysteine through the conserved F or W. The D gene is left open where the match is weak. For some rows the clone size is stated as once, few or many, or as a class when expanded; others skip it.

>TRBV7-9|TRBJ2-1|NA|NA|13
CASSLSSGGARFF
TGTGCCAGCAGCTTAAGCAGTGGGGGGGCGCGGTTCTTC
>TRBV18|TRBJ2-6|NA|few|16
CASSPVGISGANVLTF
TGTGCCAGCTCACCGGTGGGGATCTCTGGGGCCAACGTCCTGACTTTC
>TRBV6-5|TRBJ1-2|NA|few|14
CASSYLAGASGYTF
TGTGCCAGCAGTTACTTAGCAGGTGCTTCAGGCTACACCTTC
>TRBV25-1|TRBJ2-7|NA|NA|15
CASSEGSRPNYERYF
TGTGCCAGCAGTGAAGGTTCCAGGCCGAACTACGAGCGGTACTTC
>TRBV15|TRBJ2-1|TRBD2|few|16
CATSRESGGSYNEQFF
TGTGCCACCAGCAGAGAGTCGGGGGGTTCCTACAATGAGCAGTTCTTC
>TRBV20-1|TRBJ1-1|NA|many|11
CSARGQLEAFF
TGCAGTGCTAGAGGACAGCTTGAAGCTTTCTTT
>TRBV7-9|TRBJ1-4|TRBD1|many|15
CASSLKGAANEKLFF
TGTGCCAGCAGCTTAAAGGGGGCGGCTAATGAAAAACTGTTTTTT
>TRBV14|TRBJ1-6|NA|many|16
CASSSKLSATNSPLHF
TGTGCCAGCAGCTCAAAGTTGTCGGCGACTAATTCACCCCTCCACTTT
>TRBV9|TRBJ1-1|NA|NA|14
CASSVEGGMTEAFF
TGTGCCAGCAGCGTAGAAGGGGGGATGACTGAAGCTTTCTTT
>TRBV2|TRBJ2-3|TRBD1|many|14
CATKQGAFTDTQYF
TGTGCCACAAAGCAGGGGGCTTTCACAGATACGCAGTATTTT
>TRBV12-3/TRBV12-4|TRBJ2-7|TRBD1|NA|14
CASRRQGDSYEQYF
TGTGCCAGCCGGAGGCAGGGGGACTCCTACGAGCAGTACTTC
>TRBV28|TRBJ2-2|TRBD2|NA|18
CASSLPKGRGRGTGELFF
TGTGCCAGCAGTTTACCCAAAGGGCGCGGGAGGGGCACCGGGGAGCTGTTTTTT
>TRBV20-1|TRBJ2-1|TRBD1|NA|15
CSALPRDRGNNEQFF
TGCAGTGCACTTCCCCGGGACAGGGGGAATAATGAGCAGTTCTTC
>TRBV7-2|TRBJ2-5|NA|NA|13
CASSPDSSGTQYF
TGTGCCAGCAGTCCAGACTCCTCGGGGACCCAGTACTTC
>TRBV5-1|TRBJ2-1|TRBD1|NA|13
CASSNYRGNEQFF
TGCGCCAGCAGCAATTACAGGGGGAATGAGCAGTTCTTC
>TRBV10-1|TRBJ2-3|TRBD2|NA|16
CASSESTSGGTDTQYF
TGCGCCAGCAGTGAGTCGACTAGCGGGGGGACAGATACGCAGTATTTT
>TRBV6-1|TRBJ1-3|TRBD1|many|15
CASSRDRASGNTIYF
TGTGCCAGCAGTAGGGACAGGGCGTCTGGAAACACCATATATTTT
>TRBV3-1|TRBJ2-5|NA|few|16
CASSQDVYPLGETQYF
TGTGCCAGCAGCCAAGACGTCTATCCCCTTGGTGAGACCCAGTACTTC
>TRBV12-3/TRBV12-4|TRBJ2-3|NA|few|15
CASSLDGSHSDTQYF
TGTGCCAGCAGTTTGGACGGGAGCCACTCAGATACGCAGTATTTT
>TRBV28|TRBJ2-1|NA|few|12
CASSLDWNEQFF
TGTGCCAGCAGTTTAGATTGGAATGAGCAGTTCTTC
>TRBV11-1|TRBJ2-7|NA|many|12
CASSPDTHEQYF
TGTGCCAGCAGCCCCGACACCCACGAGCAGTACTTC
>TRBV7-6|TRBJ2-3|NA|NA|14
CASSLVPILDTQYF
TGTGCCAGCAGCTTGGTACCGATCCTGGATACGCAGTATTTT
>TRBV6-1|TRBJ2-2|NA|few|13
CASSVGETGELFF
TGTGCCAGCAGCGTCGGGGAAACCGGGGAGCTGTTTTTT
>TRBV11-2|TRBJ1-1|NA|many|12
CASSLDSTEAFF
TGTGCCAGCAGCTTAGATAGCACTGAAGCTTTCTTT
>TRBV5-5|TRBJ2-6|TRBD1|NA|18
CASSLEGQGVSGANVLTF
TGTGCCAGCAGCTTGGAGGGACAGGGGGTCTCTGGGGCCAACGTCCTGACTTTC
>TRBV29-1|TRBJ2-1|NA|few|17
CSVEGARDISSYNEQFF
TGCAGCGTTGAAGGTGCCCGGGACATCAGCTCCTACAATGAGCAGTTCTTC
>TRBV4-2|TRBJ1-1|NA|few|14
CASSQDRTYGEAFF
TGTGCCAGCAGCCAAGATCGCACGTACGGTGAAGCTTTCTTT
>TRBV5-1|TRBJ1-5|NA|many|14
CASSAWAGYQPQHF
TGCGCCAGCAGCGCTTGGGCGGGATATCAGCCCCAGCATTTT
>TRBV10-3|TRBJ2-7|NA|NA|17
CAISDPPSGAVPYEQYF
TGTGCCATCAGTGATCCCCCTTCGGGGGCCGTACCCTACGAGCAGTACTTC
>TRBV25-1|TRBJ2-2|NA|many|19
CASSDEAVGGDQNTGELFF
TGTGCCAGCAGTGATGAGGCAGTTGGGGGTGACCAGAACACCGGGGAGCTGTTTTTT
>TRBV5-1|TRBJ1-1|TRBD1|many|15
CASSLTGGRVTEAFF
TGCGCCAGCAGCCTGACAGGGGGCCGTGTTACTGAAGCTTTCTTT
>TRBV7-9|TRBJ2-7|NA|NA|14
CASSSSANSYEQYF
TGTGCCAGCAGCTCTTCCGCGAACTCCTACGAGCAGTACTTC
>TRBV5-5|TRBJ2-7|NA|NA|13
CASSLSEGYEQYF
TGTGCCAGCAGCTTGTCGGAGGGCTACGAGCAGTACTTC
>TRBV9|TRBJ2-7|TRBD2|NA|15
CASSVGLAGFYEQYF
TGTGCCAGCAGCGTAGGGCTAGCGGGCTTCTACGAGCAGTACTTC
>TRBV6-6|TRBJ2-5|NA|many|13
CASSLPDQETQYF
TGTGCCAGCAGCCTACCAGACCAAGAGACCCAGTACTTC
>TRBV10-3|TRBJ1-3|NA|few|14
CASKPGYGGNTIYF
TGTGCCAGTAAGCCGGGATATGGTGGAAACACCATATATTTT
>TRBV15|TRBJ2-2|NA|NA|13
CATSREVAGELFF
TGTGCCACCAGCAGAGAGGTGGCCGGGGAGCTGTTTTTT
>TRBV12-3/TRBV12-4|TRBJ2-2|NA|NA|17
CASSWALAGSGTGELFF
TGTGCCAGCAGCTGGGCCCTGGCGGGAAGTGGTACCGGGGAGCTGTTTTTT
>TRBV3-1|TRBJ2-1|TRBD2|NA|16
CASSRGTSGTYNEQFF
TGTGCCAGCAGCCGAGGGACTAGCGGTACCTACAATGAGCAGTTCTTC
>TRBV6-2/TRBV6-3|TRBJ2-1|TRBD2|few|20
CASTLGGLAGARSSYNEQFF
TGTGCCAGCACTCTGGGGGGACTAGCGGGAGCGAGGAGCTCCTACAATGAGCAGTTCTTC
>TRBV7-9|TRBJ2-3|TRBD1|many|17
CASRGPRDRNSTDTQYF
TGTGCCAGCAGAGGACCCCGGGACAGAAATAGCACAGATACGCAGTATTTT
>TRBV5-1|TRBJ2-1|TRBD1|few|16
CASSLVSGQGAGEQFF
TGCGCCAGCAGCTTGGTTTCAGGACAGGGGGCAGGTGAGCAGTTCTTC